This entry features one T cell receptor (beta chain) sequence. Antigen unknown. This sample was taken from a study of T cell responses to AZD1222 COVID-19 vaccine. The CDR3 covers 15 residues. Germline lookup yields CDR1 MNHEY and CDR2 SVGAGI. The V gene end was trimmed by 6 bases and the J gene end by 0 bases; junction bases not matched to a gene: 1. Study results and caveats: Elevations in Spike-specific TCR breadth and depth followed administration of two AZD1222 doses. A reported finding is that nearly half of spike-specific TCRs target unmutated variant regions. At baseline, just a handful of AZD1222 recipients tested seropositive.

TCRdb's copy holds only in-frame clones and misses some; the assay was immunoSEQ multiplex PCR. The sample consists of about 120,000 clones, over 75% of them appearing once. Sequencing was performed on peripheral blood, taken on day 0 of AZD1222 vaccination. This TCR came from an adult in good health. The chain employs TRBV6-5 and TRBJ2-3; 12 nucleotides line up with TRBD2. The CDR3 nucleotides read TGTGCCAGCAGCCTAGCGGGAGGGAGCACAGATACGCAGTATTTT. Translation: CASSLAGGSTDTQYF.